The T cell receptor beta chain described here comes from a study of blood T cells in healthy people across ages. Germline V CDR1 and CDR2: MNHNS, SASEGT. Trimming left V 0 bases short and J 4 bases short, with 18 bases between. This CDR3 contains 17 residues. The authors ran a second PCR of 7 to 11 cycles using a sample-barcoded 5' primer and a J-beta primer mix. Researchers report that each sample yielded at least 2.5 million CDR3-containing paired-end reads. TCRdb recomputed calls from the 5' RACE reads with MiXCR, one row per CDR3 protein. The repertoire holds 980,000 or so distinct CDR3 sequences, with 40% to 60% as singletons.

The sequence was obtained from a man aged 30 to 39 in good health. The V gene is TRBV6-1, the J gene TRBJ1-2, with D possibly matching TRBD1 (6 bases). The sequenced material came from blood. The CDR3, as DNA: TGTGCCAGCAGTGAAGCGCTATCCCCAGGACAGAGCTATGGCTACACCTTC. Its protein is CASSEALSPGQSYGYTF.